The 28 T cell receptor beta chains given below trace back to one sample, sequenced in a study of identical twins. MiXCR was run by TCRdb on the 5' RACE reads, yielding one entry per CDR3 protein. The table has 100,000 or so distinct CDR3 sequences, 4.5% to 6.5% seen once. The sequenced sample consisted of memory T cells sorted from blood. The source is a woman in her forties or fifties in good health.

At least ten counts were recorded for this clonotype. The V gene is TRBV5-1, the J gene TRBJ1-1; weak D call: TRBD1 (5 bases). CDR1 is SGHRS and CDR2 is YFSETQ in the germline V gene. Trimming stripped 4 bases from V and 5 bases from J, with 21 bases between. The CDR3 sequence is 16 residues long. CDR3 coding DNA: TGCGCCAGCAGCCATGGACTACGGGGCCGAGAGACTGAAGCTTTCTTT. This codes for CASSHGLRGRETEAFF.

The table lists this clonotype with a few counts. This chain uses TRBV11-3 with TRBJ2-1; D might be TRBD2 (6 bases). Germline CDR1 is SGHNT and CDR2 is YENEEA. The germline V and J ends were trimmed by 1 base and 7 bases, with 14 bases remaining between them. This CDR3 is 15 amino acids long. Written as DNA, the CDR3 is TGTGCCAGCAGCTTAGCGGGAGTAATTGGAAATGAGCAGTTCTTC. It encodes CASSLAGVIGNEQFF. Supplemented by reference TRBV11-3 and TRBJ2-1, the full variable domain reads EAGVVQSPRYKIIEKKQPVAFWCNPISGHNTLYWYLQNLGQGPELLIRYENEEAVDDSQLPKDRFSAERLKGVDSTLKIQPAELGDSAVYLCASSLAGVIGNEQFFGPGTRLTVL.

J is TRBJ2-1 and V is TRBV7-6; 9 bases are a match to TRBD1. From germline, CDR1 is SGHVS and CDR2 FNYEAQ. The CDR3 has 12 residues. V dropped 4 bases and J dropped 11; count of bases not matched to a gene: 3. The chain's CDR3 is CASSSGQGKQFF. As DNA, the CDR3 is TGTGCCAGCAGCTCGGGACAGGGAAAGCAGTTCTTC.

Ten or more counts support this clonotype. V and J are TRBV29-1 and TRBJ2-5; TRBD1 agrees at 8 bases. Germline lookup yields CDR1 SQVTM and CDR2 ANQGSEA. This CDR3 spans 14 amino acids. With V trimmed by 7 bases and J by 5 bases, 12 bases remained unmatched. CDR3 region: CSADGTGSRETQYF. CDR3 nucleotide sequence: TGCAGCGCCGACGGGACAGGTTCAAGGGAGACCCAGTACTTC. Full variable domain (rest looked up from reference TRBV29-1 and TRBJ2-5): SAVISQKPSRDICQRGTSLTIQCQVDSQVTMMFWYRQQPGQSLTLIATANQGSEATYESGFVIDKFPISRPNLTFSTLTVSNMSPEDSSIYLCSADGTGSRETQYFGPGTRLLVL.

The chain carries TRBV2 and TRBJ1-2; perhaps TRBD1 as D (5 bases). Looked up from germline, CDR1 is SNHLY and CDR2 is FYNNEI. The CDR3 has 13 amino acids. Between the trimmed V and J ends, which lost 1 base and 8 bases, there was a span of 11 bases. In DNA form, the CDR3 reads TGTGCCAGCAGTGAAGTAGCAGGGCAAGGCTACACCTTC. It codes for CASSEVAGQGYTF.

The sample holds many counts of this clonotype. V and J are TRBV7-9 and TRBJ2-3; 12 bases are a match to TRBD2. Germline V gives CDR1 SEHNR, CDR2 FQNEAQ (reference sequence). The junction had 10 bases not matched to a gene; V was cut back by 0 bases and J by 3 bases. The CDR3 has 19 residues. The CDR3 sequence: CASSLAQPWTSGKTDTQYF. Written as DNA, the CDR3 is TGTGCCAGCAGCTTAGCGCAGCCCTGGACTAGCGGGAAGACAGATACGCAGTATTTT.

The CDR3 DNA reads TGTGCCAGCAGTCCCCAGGACACGAACACCGGGGAGCTGTTTTTT. This gives the protein CASSPQDTNTGELFF. The J gene is TRBJ2-2, the V gene TRBV11-3; a weak D match, TRBD1 (5 bases). CDR3 length equals 15 residues. V was trimmed by 6 bases and J by 0 bases, leaving 11 bases between them. Germline CDR1 and CDR2: SGHNT and YENEEA.

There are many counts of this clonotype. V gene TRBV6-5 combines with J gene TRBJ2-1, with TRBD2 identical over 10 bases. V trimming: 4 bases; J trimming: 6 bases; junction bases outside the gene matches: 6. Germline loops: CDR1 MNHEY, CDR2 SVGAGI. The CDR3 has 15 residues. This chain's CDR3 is CASSLGLARSNEQFF. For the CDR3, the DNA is TGTGCCAGCAGTTTGGGACTAGCGAGATCCAATGAGCAGTTCTTC.

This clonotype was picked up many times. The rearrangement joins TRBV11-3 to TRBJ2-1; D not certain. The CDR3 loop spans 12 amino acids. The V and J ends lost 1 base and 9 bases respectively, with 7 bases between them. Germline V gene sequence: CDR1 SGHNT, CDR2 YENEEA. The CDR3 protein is CASSLVDAEQFF. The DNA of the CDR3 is TGTGCCAGCAGCTTAGTCGATGCTGAGCAGTTCTTC.

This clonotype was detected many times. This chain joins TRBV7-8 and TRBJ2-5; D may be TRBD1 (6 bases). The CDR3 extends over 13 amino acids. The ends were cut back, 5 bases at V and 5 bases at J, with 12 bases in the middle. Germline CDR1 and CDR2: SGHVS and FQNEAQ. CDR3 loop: CASSLGTFETQYF. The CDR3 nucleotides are TGTGCCAGCAGCCTCGGGACATTTGAGACCCAGTACTTC.

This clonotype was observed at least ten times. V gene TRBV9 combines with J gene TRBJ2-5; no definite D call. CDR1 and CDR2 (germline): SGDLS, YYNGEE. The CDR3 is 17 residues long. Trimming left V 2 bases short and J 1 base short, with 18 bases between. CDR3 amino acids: CASSVPVLGRIQETQYF. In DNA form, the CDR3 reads TGTGCCAGCAGCGTCCCTGTGTTAGGGCGAATCCAAGAGACCCAGTACTTC.

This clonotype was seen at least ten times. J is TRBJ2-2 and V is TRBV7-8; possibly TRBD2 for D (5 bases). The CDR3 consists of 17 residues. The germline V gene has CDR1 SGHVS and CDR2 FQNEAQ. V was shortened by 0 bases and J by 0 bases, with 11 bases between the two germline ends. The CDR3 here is CASSLARRLANTGELFF. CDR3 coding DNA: TGTGCCAGCAGCTTAGCGAGGAGGCTCGCGAACACCGGGGAGCTGTTTTTT.

The CDR3 protein is CASSLESQGDYGYTF. The CDR3 DNA sequence: TGTGCCAGCAGCTTGGAGTCACAGGGGGATTATGGCTACACCTTC. V is TRBV7-9 and J is TRBJ1-2; TRBD1 agrees at 8 bases. The trim removed 3 bases at V and 5 bases at J, leaving 8 bases unmatched. The CDR3 contains 15 residues. Germline CDR1 is SEHNR and CDR2 is FQNEAQ (reference sequence).

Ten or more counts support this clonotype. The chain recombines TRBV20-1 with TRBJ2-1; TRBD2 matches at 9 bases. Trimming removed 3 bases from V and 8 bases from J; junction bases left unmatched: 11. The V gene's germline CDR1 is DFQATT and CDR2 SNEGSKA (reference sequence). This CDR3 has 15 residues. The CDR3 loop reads CSASSDSGSGYEQFF. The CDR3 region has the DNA TGCAGTGCTAGCTCGGATAGCGGGAGTGGATATGAGCAGTTCTTC.

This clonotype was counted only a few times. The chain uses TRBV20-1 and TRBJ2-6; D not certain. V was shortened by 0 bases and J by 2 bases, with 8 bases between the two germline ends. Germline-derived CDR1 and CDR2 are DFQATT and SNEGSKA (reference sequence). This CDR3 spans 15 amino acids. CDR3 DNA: TGCAGTGCTAGAGACCCCGGTCCTGGGGCCAACGTCCTGACTTTC. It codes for CSARDPGPGANVLTF.

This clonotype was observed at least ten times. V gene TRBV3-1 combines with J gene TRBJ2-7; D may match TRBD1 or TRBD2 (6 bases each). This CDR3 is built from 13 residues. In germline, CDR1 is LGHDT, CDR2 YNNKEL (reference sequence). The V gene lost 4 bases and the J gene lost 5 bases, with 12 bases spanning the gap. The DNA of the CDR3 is TGTGCCAGCAGCCCGGGGGCTAGGAACGAGCAGTACTTC. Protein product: CASSPGARNEQYF.

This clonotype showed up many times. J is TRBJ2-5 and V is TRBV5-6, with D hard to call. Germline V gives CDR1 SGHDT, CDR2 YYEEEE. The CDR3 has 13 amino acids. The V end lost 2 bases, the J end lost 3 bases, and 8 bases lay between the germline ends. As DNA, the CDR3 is TGTGCCAGCAGCTTTTCGGCTGAAGAGACCCAGTACTTC. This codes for CASSFSAEETQYF.

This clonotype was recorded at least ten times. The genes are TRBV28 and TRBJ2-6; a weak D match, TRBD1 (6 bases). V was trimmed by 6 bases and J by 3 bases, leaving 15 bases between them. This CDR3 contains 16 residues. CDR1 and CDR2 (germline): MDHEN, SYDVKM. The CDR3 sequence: CASSSQGTDGANVLTF. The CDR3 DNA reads TGTGCCAGCAGCTCACAGGGTACTGATGGGGCCAACGTCCTGACTTTC.

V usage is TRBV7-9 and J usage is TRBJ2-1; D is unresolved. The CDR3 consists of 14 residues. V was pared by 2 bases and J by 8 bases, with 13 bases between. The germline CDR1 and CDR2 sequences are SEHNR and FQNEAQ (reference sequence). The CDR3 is CASSLRSQFDEQFF. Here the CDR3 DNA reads TGTGCCAGCAGCTTAAGGTCCCAGTTCGATGAGCAGTTCTTC.

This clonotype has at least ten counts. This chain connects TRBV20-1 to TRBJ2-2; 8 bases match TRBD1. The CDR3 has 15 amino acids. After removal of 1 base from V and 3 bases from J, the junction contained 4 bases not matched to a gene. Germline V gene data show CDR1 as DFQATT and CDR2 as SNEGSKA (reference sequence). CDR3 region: CSARAPGQDTGELFF. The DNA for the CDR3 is TGCAGTGCTAGAGCACCGGGACAGGACACCGGGGAGCTGTTTTTT.

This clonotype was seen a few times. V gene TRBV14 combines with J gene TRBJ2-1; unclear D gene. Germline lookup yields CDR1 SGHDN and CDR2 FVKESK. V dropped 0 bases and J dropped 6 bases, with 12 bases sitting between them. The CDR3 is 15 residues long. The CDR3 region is CASSQDPVRSNEQFF. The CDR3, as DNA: TGTGCCAGCAGCCAAGATCCTGTAAGGAGCAATGAGCAGTTCTTC.

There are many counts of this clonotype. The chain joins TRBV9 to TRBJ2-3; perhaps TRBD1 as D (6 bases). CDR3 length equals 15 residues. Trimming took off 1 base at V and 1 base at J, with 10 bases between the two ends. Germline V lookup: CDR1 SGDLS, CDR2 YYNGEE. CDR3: CASSVKGHRTDTQYF. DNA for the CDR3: TGTGCCAGCAGCGTAAAGGGACATCGCACAGATACGCAGTATTTT. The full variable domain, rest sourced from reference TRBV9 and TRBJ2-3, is DSGVTQTPKHLITATGQRVTLRCSPRSGDLSVYWYQQSLDQGLQFLIQYYNGEERAKGNILERFSAQQFPDLHSELNLSSLELGDSALYFCASSVKGHRTDTQYFGPGTRLTVL.

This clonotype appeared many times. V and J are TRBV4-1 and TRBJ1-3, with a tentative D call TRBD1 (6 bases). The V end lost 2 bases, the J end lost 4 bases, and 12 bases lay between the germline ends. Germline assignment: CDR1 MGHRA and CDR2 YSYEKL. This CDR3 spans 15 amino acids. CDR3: CASSQPTGSGNTIYF. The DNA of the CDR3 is TGCGCCAGCAGCCAACCAACAGGGTCCGGAAACACCATATATTTT.

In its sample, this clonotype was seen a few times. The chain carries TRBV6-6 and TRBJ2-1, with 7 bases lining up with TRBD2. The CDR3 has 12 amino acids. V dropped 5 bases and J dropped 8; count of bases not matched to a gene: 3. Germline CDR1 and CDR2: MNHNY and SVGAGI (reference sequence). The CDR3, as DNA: TGTGCCAGCAGTCCACTAGCGTATGAGCAGTTCTTC. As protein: CASSPLAYEQFF.

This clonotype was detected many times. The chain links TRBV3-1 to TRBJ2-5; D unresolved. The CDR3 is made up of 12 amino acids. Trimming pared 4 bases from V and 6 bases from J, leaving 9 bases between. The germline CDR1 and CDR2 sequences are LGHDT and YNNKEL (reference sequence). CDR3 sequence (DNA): TGTGCCAGCAGCCCTCTTGGGAAGACCCAGTACTTC. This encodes CASSPLGKTQYF.

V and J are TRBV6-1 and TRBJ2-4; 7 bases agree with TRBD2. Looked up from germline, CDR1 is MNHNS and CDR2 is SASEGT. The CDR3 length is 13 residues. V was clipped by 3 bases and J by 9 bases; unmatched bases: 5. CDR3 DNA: TGTGCCAGCAGTGATGGACTAGAGGGCATTCAGTACTTC. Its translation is CASSDGLEGIQYF.

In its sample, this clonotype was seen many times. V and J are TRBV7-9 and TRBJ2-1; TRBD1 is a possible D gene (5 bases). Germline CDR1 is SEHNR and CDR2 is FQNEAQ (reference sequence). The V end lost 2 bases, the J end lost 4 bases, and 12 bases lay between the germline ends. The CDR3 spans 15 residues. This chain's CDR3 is CASSLSRALYNEQFF. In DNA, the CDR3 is TGTGCCAGCAGCTTAAGCAGGGCGCTATACAATGAGCAGTTCTTC.

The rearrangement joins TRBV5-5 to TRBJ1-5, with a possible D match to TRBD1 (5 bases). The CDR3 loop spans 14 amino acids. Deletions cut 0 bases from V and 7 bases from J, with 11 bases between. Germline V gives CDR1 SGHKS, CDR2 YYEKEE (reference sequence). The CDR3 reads CASSLDGGRQPQHF. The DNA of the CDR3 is TGTGCCAGCAGCTTGGACGGGGGGAGACAGCCCCAGCATTTT. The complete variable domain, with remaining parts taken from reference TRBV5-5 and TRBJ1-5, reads DAGVTQSPTHLIKTRGQQVTLRCSPISGHKSVSWYQQVLGQGPQFIFQYYEKEERGRGNFPDRFSARQFPNYSSELNVNALLLGDSALYLCASSLDGGRQPQHFGDGTRLSIL.